A single sample is the source of the 18 T cell receptor beta chains below, sequenced in a study of blood T cell repertoires in COVID-19. Profiling relied on immunoSEQ multiplex PCR, and the TCRdb table lists in-frame clones only, not all of them. This sample has about 69,000 clones, with approximately 90% found just once. Sample: peripheral blood. These receptors all come from a woman between 18 and 29 years old with acute or convalescent COVID-19.

This sequence joins TRBV12-5 and TRBJ2-3; 8 bases fit TRBD2. CDR3 size: 16 residues. Germline lookup yields CDR1 LGHNT and CDR2 FRNRAP. Trimming removed 3 bases from V and 0 bases from J; junction bases left unmatched: 5. For the CDR3, the DNA is TGTGCTAGTGGTTTCGGGGGGGGTACTAGCACAGATACGCAGTATTTT. This sequence encodes CASGFGGGTSTDTQYF. Variable domain in full (rest from reference TRBV12-5 and TRBJ2-3): DARVTQTPRHKVTEMGQEVTMRCQPILGHNTVFWYRQTMMQGLELLAYFRNRAPLDDSGMPKDRFSAEMPDATLATLKIQPSEPRDSAVYFCASGFGGGTSTDTQYFGPGTRLTVL.

The chain joins TRBV6-5 to TRBJ2-2; TRBD1 agrees at 12 bases. This CDR3 is built from 15 residues. Losses at the gene ends were 6 bases for V and 6 bases for J; bases not matched to a gene: 5. Germline-derived CDR1 and CDR2 are MNHEY and SVGAGI. CDR3 loop: CASRGQGAIAGELFF. The DNA of the CDR3 is TGTGCCAGCAGGGGACAGGGGGCGATCGCCGGGGAGCTGTTTTTT.

The chain employs TRBV6-2 or TRBV6-3 and TRBJ1-4; possibly TRBD1 for D (5 bases). Germline assignment: CDR1 MNHEY and CDR2 SVGEGT. Trimming removed 0 bases from V and 5 bases from J, with 13 bases in between. The CDR3 has 16 residues. CDR3 nucleotides: TGTGCCAGCAGTTACTCGTGGCAGGAGGGGAATGAAAAACTGTTTTTT. It translates to CASSYSWQEGNEKLFF.

The V and J genes are TRBV5-6 and TRBJ2-7; D is possibly TRBD2 (5 bases). Between the trimmed V and J ends, which lost 3 bases and 3 bases, there was a span of 16 bases. Germline CDR1 and CDR2: SGHDT and YYEEEE. The CDR3 has 15 residues. The CDR3 is CASSSSPGFRYEQYF. CDR3 coding DNA: TGTGCCAGCAGCTCCTCCCCGGGGTTCCGCTACGAGCAGTACTTC.

The CDR3 nucleotides are TGTGCCAGCAGCGCGGGACAGTACCTGAGGGATGAAGCTTTCTTT. It encodes CASSAGQYLRDEAFF. The V gene is TRBV9, the J gene TRBJ1-1, with 7 nucleotides matching TRBD1. The germline V gene has CDR1 SGDLS and CDR2 YYNGEE. Germline trimming cut 3 bases from V and 7 bases from J; bases unmatched to any gene: 12. The CDR3 length is 15 residues.

The V gene is TRBV4-1, the J gene TRBJ2-1; D may be TRBD1 (6 bases). The CDR3 length is 17 residues. Trimming pared 1 base from V and 5 bases from J, leaving 18 bases between. CDR1 and CDR2 from the germline V gene are MGHRA and YSYEKL. The CDR3 loop reads CASSQALDRWANNEQFF. The CDR3 DNA reads TGCGCCAGCAGCCAAGCCCTCGACAGGTGGGCCAACAATGAGCAGTTCTTC.

The chain uses TRBV4-1 and TRBJ2-7, with 7 bases aligning to TRBD1. Germline trimming cut 1 base from V and 2 bases from J; bases unmatched to any gene: 8. Per germline, CDR1 MGHRA and CDR2 YSYEKL. This CDR3 has 16 amino acids. The CDR3 is CASSQATGTAAYEQYF. For the CDR3, the DNA is TGCGCCAGCAGCCAAGCGACCGGGACAGCTGCCTACGAGCAGTACTTC.

This clone appeared once. V gene TRBV5-1 combines with J gene TRBJ1-3; D may be TRBD1 (5 bases). Germline CDR1 is SGHRS and CDR2 is YFSETQ. This CDR3 has 15 amino acids. The V end lost 5 bases, the J end lost 2 bases, and 14 bases lay between the germline ends. The DNA of the CDR3 is TGCGCCAGCAGGGCAGGGATGTACCCTGGAAACACCATATATTTT. It is translated as CASRAGMYPGNTIYF.

V is TRBV4-3 and J is TRBJ1-6; a weak D match, TRBD1 (5 bases). Germline-derived CDR1 and CDR2 are LGHNA and YSLEER. The CDR3 has 15 amino acids. Trimming took off 0 bases at V and 11 bases at J, with 14 bases between the two ends. CDR3 amino acids: CASSQDPSRVTPLHF. As DNA, the CDR3 is TGCGCCAGCAGCCAAGACCCCTCCAGGGTGACACCCCTCCACTTT.

The chain couples TRBV3-1 (or the pseudogene TRBV3-2) to TRBJ2-5; D is undetermined. CDR1 is LGHDT, CDR2 YNNKEL, per germline (reference sequence). This CDR3 comprises 16 residues. V lost 1 base and J 1 base, leaving 13 bases between the germline ends. CDR3 in amino acids: CASSQAFQVLQETQYF. The CDR3 DNA follows: TGTGCCAGCAGCCAAGCCTTCCAGGTCCTCCAAGAGACCCAGTACTTC.

The genes are TRBV10-2 and TRBJ1-4; 9 bases are a match to TRBD1. V shed 4 bases, J shed 7 bases, and the junction held 7 bases outside the gene matches. The CDR3 length is 15 residues. In germline, CDR1 is WSHSY, CDR2 SAAADI. As DNA, the CDR3 is TGCGCCAGCAGTGTAACAGGGGGCGCAGGTGAAAAACTGTTTTTT. Translation gives CASSVTGGAGEKLFF.

The chain links TRBV19 to TRBJ1-4; 9 bases map to TRBD1. CDR3 length: 15 amino acids. V was pared by 3 bases and J by 6 bases, with 5 bases of the junction left unmatched. Germline V lookup: CDR1 LNHDA, CDR2 SQIVND (reference sequence). The CDR3 sequence: CASSMFGTGYEKLFF. In DNA, the CDR3 is TGTGCCAGTAGTATGTTCGGGACAGGGTATGAAAAACTGTTTTTT.

This clone is a singleton in its sample. The CDR3 nucleotides read TGTGCCTGGAGGGTCACTAGGTACAGCACAGATACGCAGTATTTT. Its protein product is CAWRVTRYSTDTQYF. V is TRBV30 and J is TRBJ2-3, with D possibly matching TRBD2 (5 bases). This CDR3 is 15 amino acids long. V shed 3 bases and J shed 0 bases, with 13 bases lying between them. Germline V gives CDR1 GTSNPN, CDR2 SVGIG (reference sequence).

V is TRBV11-3 and J is TRBJ2-7; TRBD1 matches 8 bases. The CDR3 extends over 14 amino acids. Per the germline V gene, CDR1 is SGHNT and CDR2 is YENEEA. Unmatched junction bases numbered 6, after V lost 5 bases and J lost 3 bases. The CDR3 reads CASSQGQGRYEQYF. The CDR3 DNA follows: TGTGCCAGCAGCCAAGGACAGGGCCGCTACGAGCAGTACTTC.

V gene TRBV7-2 combines with J gene TRBJ2-1, with a weak D call TRBD2 (6 bases). From germline, CDR1 is SGHTA and CDR2 FQGNSA. CDR3 length equals 15 residues. V lost 3 bases to trimming and J lost 3 bases, with 12 bases between them. The DNA for the CDR3 is TGTGCCAGCAGCTTCCGGGACTCTCTCTACAATGAGCAGTTCTTC. It encodes CASSFRDSLYNEQFF.

This chain uses TRBV29-1 with TRBJ2-5, with a possible D match to TRBD1 (6 bases). CDR1 and CDR2 from the germline V gene are SQVTM and ANQGSEA. Trimming left V 4 bases short and J 1 base short, with 10 bases between. The CDR3 totals 13 residues. The chain's CDR3 is CSVGGHFQETQYF. CDR3 coding DNA: TGCAGCGTTGGGGGACACTTCCAAGAGACCCAGTACTTC. Together with reference TRBV29-1 and TRBJ2-5, the CDR3 gives the full variable domain: SAVISQKPSRDICQRGTSLTIQCQVDSQVTMMFWYRQQPGQSLTLIATANQGSEATYESGFVIDKFPISRPNLTFSTLTVSNMSPEDSSIYLCSVGGHFQETQYFGPGTRLLVL.

The CDR3 loop is CASSVGASGSNEQFF. CDR3 in DNA: TGTGCCAGCAGCGTAGGGGCTAGCGGGAGCAATGAGCAGTTCTTC. The chain employs TRBV9 and TRBJ2-1, with TRBD2 matching over 10 bases. Germline lookup yields CDR1 SGDLS and CDR2 YYNGEE. Germline trimming cut 0 bases from V and 6 bases from J; bases unmatched to any gene: 3. The CDR3 spans 15 residues.

The rearrangement joins TRBV5-1 to TRBJ2-6, with 7 bases that match TRBD1. This CDR3 has 15 amino acids. The germline V gene has CDR1 SGHRS and CDR2 YFSETQ. Trimming cost V 1 base and J 4 bases; bases outside gene matches: 2. The CDR3 DNA is TGCGCCAGCAGCTTGACAGGGGTCGGGGCCAACGTCCTGACTTTC. Protein: CASSLTGVGANVLTF.